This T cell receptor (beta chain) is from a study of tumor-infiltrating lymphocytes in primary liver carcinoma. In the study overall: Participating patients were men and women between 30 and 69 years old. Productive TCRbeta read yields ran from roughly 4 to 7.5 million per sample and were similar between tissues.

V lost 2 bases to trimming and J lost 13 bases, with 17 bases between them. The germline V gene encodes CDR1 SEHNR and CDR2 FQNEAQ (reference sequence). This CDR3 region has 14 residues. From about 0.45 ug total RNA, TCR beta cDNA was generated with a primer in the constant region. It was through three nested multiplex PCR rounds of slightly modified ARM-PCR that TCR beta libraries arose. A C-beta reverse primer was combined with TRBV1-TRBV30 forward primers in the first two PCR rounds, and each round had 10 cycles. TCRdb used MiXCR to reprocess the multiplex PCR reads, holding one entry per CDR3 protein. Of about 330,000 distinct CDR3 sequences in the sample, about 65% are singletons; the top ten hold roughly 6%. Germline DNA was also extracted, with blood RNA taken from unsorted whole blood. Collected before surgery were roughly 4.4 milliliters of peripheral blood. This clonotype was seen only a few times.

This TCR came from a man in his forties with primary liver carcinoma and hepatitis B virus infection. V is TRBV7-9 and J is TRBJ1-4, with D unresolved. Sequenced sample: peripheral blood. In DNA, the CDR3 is TGTGCCAGCAGCTTAACTGGACCCAACTCCGTACTGTTTTTT. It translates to CASSLTGPNSVLFF.